This entry lists 30 T cell receptor beta chains sequenced from one sample in a study of T cells in Graves' hyperthyroidism and ophthalmopathy. The source material, RNA transcripts, was used to amplify TCR beta CDR3 regions. In the first-round RT-PCR of the TCR CDR3, the HTBI primer set was used. TCRdb called the multiplex PCR reads again in MiXCR, with one record for every CDR3 protein. The repertoire consists of under 450,000 distinct CDR3 sequences, with 15% to 20% occurring once and the leading ten covering approximately 30%. The sample consisted of blood. Source of these receptors: a woman in her twenties or thirties with Graves' hyperthyroidism that later progressed to Graves' ophthalmopathy.

This clonotype was counted many times. The V and J genes are TRBV9 and TRBJ1-1; no reliable D call. The CDR3 spans 15 residues. V lost 0 bases and J lost 1, with 10 bases in between. Germline V gene data show CDR1 as SGDLS and CDR2 as YYNGEE. CDR3 nucleotide sequence: TGTGCCAGCAGCGTAGGGGTCGCGGGGAACACTGAAGCTTTCTTT. It specifies CASSVGVAGNTEAFF. Looking up the rest from reference TRBV9 and TRBJ1-1 gives the full variable domain: DSGVTQTPKHLITATGQRVTLRCSPRSGDLSVYWYQQSLDQGLQFLIQYYNGEERAKGNILERFSAQQFPDLHSELNLSSLELGDSALYFCASSVGVAGNTEAFFGQGTRLTVV.

Worth noting for this clonotype: A junction boundary mismatches the germline segment, possibly from a read error. J is TRBJ1-2 and V is TRBV6-1, with D possibly TRBD1 on 5 matching bases. The CDR3 spans 16 residues. Germline V gene data show CDR1 as MNHNS and CDR2 as SASEGT. CDR3 amino acids: CASSEGAGGTFYGYTF. CDR3 DNA sequence: TGTGCCAGCAGCGAAGGGGCAGGAGGCACTTTCTATGGCTACACCTTC.

This clonotype was observed at least ten times. CDR3 nucleotides: TGTGCCAGCAGTGTTAAGAGCTCCTATAATTCACCCCTCCACTTT. It translates to CASSVKSSYNSPLHF. The chain couples TRBV2 to TRBJ1-6; D is ambiguous. Trimming left V 4 bases short and J 0 bases short, with 7 bases between. CDR3 size: 15 residues. The germline CDR1 and CDR2 sequences are SNHLY and FYNNEI.

There are many counts of this clonotype. This rearrangement joins TRBV20-1 to TRBJ2-7; tentative D call: TRBD2 (6 bases). Trimming took 3 bases from V and 4 from J, leaving 16 bases between them. The CDR3 consists of 14 residues. Germline CDR1 reads DFQATT; CDR2 reads SNEGSKA (reference sequence). The CDR3 DNA sequence: TGCAGTGCTAGTCCGGGACTGACGACTTACGAGCAGTACTTC. The encoded protein is CSASPGLTTYEQYF.

This clonotype was counted ten times or more. V gene TRBV27 combines with J gene TRBJ2-1; 11 nucleotides line up with TRBD2. Trimming cost V 4 bases and J 8 bases; bases outside gene matches: 7. CDR1 and CDR2 from the germline V gene are MNHEY and SMNVEV (reference sequence). The length of the CDR3 is 15 residues. CDR3 nucleotides: TGTGCCAGCAGTTCACTAGCGGGAGCTAGCCATGAGCAGTTCTTC. It yields the protein CASSSLAGASHEQFF.

This clonotype was observed many times. The chain has TRBV27 and TRBJ2-2, with D perhaps assigned TRBD1 or TRBD2 (5 bases each). Germline CDR1 MNHEY, CDR2 SMNVEV (reference sequence). This CDR3 is 14 amino acids long. With 3 bases removed from V and 7 bases from J, the gap between germline ends came to 12 bases. The CDR3 is CASSFWGKDGELFF. CDR3 coding DNA: TGTGCCAGCAGTTTTTGGGGGAAGGACGGGGAGCTGTTTTTT.

The rearrangement joins TRBV15 to TRBJ1-6, with D perhaps TRBD1 (6 bases). Germline V gene data show CDR1 as LNHNV and CDR2 as YYDKDF (reference sequence). V dropped 9 bases and J dropped 8 bases, with 26 bases sitting between them. The CDR3 runs 17 residues. The CDR3 DNA sequence: TGTGCCACGCAGAGAGGCGGGGGGCGCGGTGGAGATTCACCCCTCCACTTT. Encoded protein: CATQRGGGRGGDSPLHF. Drawing the rest from reference TRBV15 and TRBJ1-6, the complete variable domain is DAMVIQNPRYQVTQFGKPVTLSCSQTLNHNVMYWYQQKSSQAPKLLFHYYDKDFNNEADTPDNFQSRRPNTSFCFLDIRSPGLGDTAMYLCATQRGGGRGGDSPLHFGNGTRLTVT.

At least ten counts were recorded for this clonotype. In nucleotides, the CDR3 is TGTGCCAGCTCACCACGGACAGATGAAGCTTTCTTT. Its translation is CASSPRTDEAFF. J is TRBJ1-1 and V is TRBV18; D may be TRBD1 (6 bases). Trimming took off 1 base at V and 7 bases at J, with 7 bases between the two ends. Germline CDR1 reads KGHSH; CDR2 reads LQKENI. The CDR3 covers 12 residues.

Worth noting for this clonotype: No conserved phenylalanine or tryptophan ends this CDR3, so it is likely a read error. This rearrangement joins TRBV27 to TRBJ2-2, with D maybe TRBD1 (6 bases). The V end was cut by 5 bases, the J end by 6 bases, with 10 bases between. Germline V gene sequence: CDR1 MNHEY, CDR2 SMNVEV (reference sequence). This CDR3 comprises 13 residues. This CDR3 reads CASSPGVAGELFL. The CDR3 DNA sequence: TGTGCCAGCAGTCCAGGGGTGGCCGGGGAGCTGTTTCTT.

The rearrangement joins TRBV20-1 to TRBJ1-6, with D possibly being TRBD1 (6 bases). The CDR3 contains 17 residues. Germline-derived CDR1 and CDR2 are DFQATT and SNEGSKA (reference sequence). Between the trimmed V and J ends, which lost 4 bases and 0 bases, there was a span of 16 bases. CDR3 region: CSAMNRESSSYNSPLHF. The CDR3 nucleotides are TGCAGTGCTATGAACAGGGAATCTTCCTCCTATAATTCACCCCTCCACTTT.

This clonotype appeared many times. V usage is TRBV12-3 or TRBV12-4 and J usage is TRBJ2-7; D gene uncertain. V was clipped by 5 bases and J by 5 bases, with 10 bases between them. This CDR3 region has 12 residues. The CDR3 DNA reads TGTGCCAGCAGTCCTCACGGCCACGAGCAGTACTTC. Residues: CASSPHGHEQYF.

J is TRBJ2-3 and V is TRBV20-1, with 7 bases aligning to TRBD2. V lost 3 bases and J lost 4; bases outside the gene matches: 16. This CDR3 contains 17 residues. Germline CDR1 reads DFQATT; CDR2 reads SNEGSKA (reference sequence). The CDR3 loop reads CSASLPRSAGLADTQYF. The DNA of the CDR3 is TGCAGTGCTAGTCTCCCCCGCTCAGCGGGGTTGGCAGATACGCAGTATTTT.

The chain joins TRBV20-1 to TRBJ2-3, with 11 positions matching TRBD1. From germline, CDR1 is DFQATT and CDR2 SNEGSKA (reference sequence). There are 14 residues in the CDR3. Unmatched junction bases numbered 6, after V lost 6 bases and J lost 4 bases. In nucleotides, the CDR3 is TGCAGTGCCCTGGGACAGGGGGTCGCAGATACGCAGTATTTT. The encoded protein is CSALGQGVADTQYF.

With regard to this clonotype: A much larger clone differs by one base, so this may be a read error. V and J are TRBV9 and TRBJ1-1; possibly TRBD1 for D (5 bases). The CDR3 covers 15 residues. Per the germline V gene, CDR1 is SGDLS and CDR2 is YYNGEE. The CDR3 region is CVSSVVGALDTEAFF. In nucleotides, the CDR3 is TGTGTCAGCAGCGTAGTTGGGGCACTAGACACTGAAGCTTTCTTT.

The genes are TRBV4-1 and TRBJ1-2; tentative D call: TRBD1 (5 bases). The V end was cut by 3 bases, the J end by 3 bases, with 26 bases between. CDR1 and CDR2 from the germline V gene are MGHRA and YSYEKL. The CDR3 contains 19 residues. CDR3: CASSQGGTEFVLRHYGYTF. In DNA form, the CDR3 reads TGCGCCAGCAGCCAGGGGGGGACCGAATTTGTCCTCCGCCACTATGGCTACACCTTC.

This clonotype was found many times. This chain links TRBV12-3 or TRBV12-4 with TRBJ1-1; D is unclear. The length of the CDR3 is 12 residues. V was cut by 6 bases and J by 8 bases, with 13 bases left in between. In DNA form, the CDR3 reads TGTGCCAGCAGCCCGGACGCCACGGAAGCTTTCTTT. Its protein product is CASSPDATEAFF.

In regard to this clonotype: A much larger clone lies one base from this, so it may be a read error. The gene calls are TRBV7-9 and TRBJ2-1; 10 bases are shared with TRBD2. Germline lookup yields CDR1 SEHNR and CDR2 FQNEAQ (reference sequence). The CDR3 contains 17 residues. Trimming took 1 base from V and 5 from J; bases not matched to a gene: 8. The CDR3: CASSLGAGGLSHNEQFF. For the CDR3, the DNA is TGTGCCAGCAGCTTAGGAGCGGGGGGGCTTTCACACAATGAGCAGTTCTTC.

The rearrangement joins TRBV7-9 to TRBJ2-1; 9 nucleotides match TRBD2. V lost 3 bases and J lost 6; bases outside the gene matches: 6. The CDR3 is 15 residues long. Germline-derived CDR1 and CDR2 are SEHNR and FQNEAQ (reference sequence). CDR3 in amino acids: CASSFIAGAGNEQFF. CDR3 DNA: TGTGCCAGCAGCTTTATAGCGGGAGCGGGCAATGAGCAGTTCTTC.

V and J are TRBV5-4 and TRBJ2-7; D assignment may be TRBD1 or TRBD2 (5 bases each). Germline CDR1 is SGHNT and CDR2 is YYREEE (reference sequence). The CDR3 is made up of 16 amino acids. Trimming stripped 1 base from V and 0 bases from J, with 14 bases between. DNA of the CDR3: TGTGCCAGCAGCTTGTTTGAGGGGAGCATCTCCTACGAGCAGTACTTC. Residues: CASSLFEGSISYEQYF.

The chain combines TRBV13 with TRBJ2-3; unclear D gene. This CDR3 is 13 amino acids long. Per germline, CDR1 PRHDT and CDR2 FYEKMQ (reference sequence). Between the trimmed V and J ends, which lost 5 bases and 4 bases, there was a span of 10 bases. The CDR3 DNA reads as TGTGCCAGCAGCCCTCGACGGGCAGATACGCAGTATTTT. Protein: CASSPRRADTQYF.

This clonotype was seen ten or more times. The chain has TRBV19 and TRBJ2-1; no firm D call. The CDR3 runs 15 residues. V lost 2 bases to trimming and J lost 7 bases, with 15 bases between them. Per germline, CDR1 LNHDA and CDR2 SQIVND (reference sequence). The CDR3 DNA is TGTGCCAGTAGTATACTTTTTTTAGCCGGGAATGAGCAGTTCTTC. Protein: CASSILFLAGNEQFF.

A remark on this clonotype: This may stem from a read error, because a much larger clone lies one nucleotide away. The chain carries TRBV3-1 and TRBJ2-3; D uncertain. The CDR3 is 11 amino acids. Germline lookup yields CDR1 LGHDT and CDR2 YNNKEL (reference sequence). V was clipped by 8 bases and J by 4 bases, with 7 bases between them. Here the CDR3 reads CASGWADTQYF. CDR3 sequence (DNA): TGTGCCAGCGGCTGGGCAGATACGCAGTATTTT.

A few counts support this clonotype. V is TRBV5-8 and J is TRBJ2-2, with 12 bases that match TRBD2. In germline, CDR1 is SGHTS, CDR2 YDEGEE. The junction had 5 bases not matched to a gene; V was cut back by 0 bases and J by 2 bases. The CDR3 spans 18 residues. The CDR3 is CASSLAGTSGLNTGELFF. CDR3 nucleotide sequence: TGTGCCAGCAGCTTGGCCGGGACTAGCGGGCTTAACACCGGGGAGCTGTTTTTT.

This clonotype has at least ten counts. This chain uses TRBV29-1 with TRBJ2-5; possibly TRBD1 for D (6 bases). The V end lost 6 bases, the J end lost 5 bases, and 19 bases lay between the germline ends. The CDR3 consists of 14 residues. Germline CDR1 and CDR2: SQVTM and ANQGSEA. This CDR3 is CSVPDNHRAETQYF. The DNA of the CDR3 is TGCAGCGTCCCTGACAACCACAGGGCCGAGACCCAGTACTTC.

In this sample, this clonotype turned up a few times. V usage is TRBV6-9 and J usage is TRBJ2-7; no clear D gene. Germline V gives CDR1 MNHGY, CDR2 SVAAGI. The ends were cut back, 3 bases at V and 9 bases at J, with 9 bases in the middle. The CDR3 length is 11 residues. This CDR3 reads CASSYGIGQYF. The CDR3 region has the DNA TGTGCCAGCAGTTACGGCATTGGGCAGTACTTC.

The chain carries TRBV29-1 and TRBJ2-5; D possibly corresponds to TRBD1 (6 bases). The CDR3 contains 12 residues. With 6 bases removed from V and 4 bases from J, the gap between germline ends came to 12 bases. CDR1 is SQVTM, CDR2 ANQGSEA, per germline. CDR3 protein: CSVNRDGETQYF. Written as DNA, the CDR3 is TGCAGCGTAAACAGGGACGGAGAGACCCAGTACTTC. Supplemented by reference TRBV29-1 and TRBJ2-5, the full variable domain reads SAVISQKPSRDICQRGTSLTIQCQVDSQVTMMFWYRQQPGQSLTLIATANQGSEATYESGFVIDKFPISRPNLTFSTLTVSNMSPEDSSIYLCSVNRDGETQYFGPGTRLLVL.

This clonotype was observed a handful of times. The chain couples TRBV5-1 to TRBJ2-7; 11 bases are a match to TRBD2. The CDR3 runs 14 residues. Per the germline V gene, CDR1 is SGHRS and CDR2 is YFSETQ. V gave up 3 bases and J gave up 6 bases; unmatched junction bases: 5. The DNA of the CDR3 is TGCGCCAGCAGCTCATACGGACTAGCGGGCGAGCAGTACTTC. Its translation is CASSSYGLAGEQYF.

This clonotype was counted at least ten times. V gene TRBV4-1 combines with J gene TRBJ2-1; 11 bases match TRBD2. CDR1 is MGHRA, CDR2 YSYEKL, per germline. The CDR3 loop spans 15 amino acids. The trim removed 8 bases at V and 7 bases at J, leaving 10 bases unmatched. CDR3 loop: CASSSGRSLGNEQFF. The CDR3 nucleotides read TGCGCCAGCTCTAGCGGGAGGAGTCTGGGTAATGAGCAGTTCTTC.

The chain carries TRBV28 and TRBJ2-1; TRBD2 agrees at 7 bases. J was trimmed by 8 bases and V by 6 bases; bases with no gene match: 10. Germline V lookup: CDR1 MDHEN, CDR2 SYDVKM. The CDR3 loop spans 14 amino acids. CDR3 sequence: CASSPLAEVHEQFF. In DNA form, the CDR3 reads TGTGCCAGCAGCCCCCTAGCGGAAGTTCATGAGCAGTTCTTC.

This clonotype was recorded many times. This chain joins TRBV30 and TRBJ1-1, with 7 bases that match TRBD1. Germline values: CDR1 GTSNPN, CDR2 SVGIG (reference sequence). V dropped 5 bases and J dropped 8; count of bases not matched to a gene: 11. This CDR3 has 13 residues. The CDR3 sequence is CAWRGQYKSEAFF. The CDR3 nucleotides read TGTGCCTGGCGGGGACAGTATAAGTCAGAAGCTTTCTTT.